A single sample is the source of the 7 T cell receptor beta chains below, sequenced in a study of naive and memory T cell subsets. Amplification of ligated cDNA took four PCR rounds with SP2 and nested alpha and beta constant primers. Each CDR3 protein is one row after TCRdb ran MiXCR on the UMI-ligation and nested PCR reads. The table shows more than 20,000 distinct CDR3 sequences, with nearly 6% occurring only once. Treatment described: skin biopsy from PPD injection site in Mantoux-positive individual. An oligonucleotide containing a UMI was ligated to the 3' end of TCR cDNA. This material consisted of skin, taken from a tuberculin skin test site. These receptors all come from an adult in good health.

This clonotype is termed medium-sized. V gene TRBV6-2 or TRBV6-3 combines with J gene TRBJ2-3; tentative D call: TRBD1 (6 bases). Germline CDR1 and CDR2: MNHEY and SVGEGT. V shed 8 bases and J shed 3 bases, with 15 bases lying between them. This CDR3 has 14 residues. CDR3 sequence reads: CASSHRVATDTQYF. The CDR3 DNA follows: TGTGCCAGCTCCCACAGGGTGGCGACAGATACGCAGTATTTT.

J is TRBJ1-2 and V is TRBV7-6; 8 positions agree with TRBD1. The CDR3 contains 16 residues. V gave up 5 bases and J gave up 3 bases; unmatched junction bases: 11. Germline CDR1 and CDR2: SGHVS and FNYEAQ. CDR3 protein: CASSVGSGGADYGYTF. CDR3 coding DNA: TGTGCCAGCAGCGTAGGGTCAGGGGGCGCCGACTATGGCTACACCTTC. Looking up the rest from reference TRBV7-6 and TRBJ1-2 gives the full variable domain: GAGVSQSPRYKVTKRGQDVALRCDPISGHVSLYWYRQALGQGPEFLTYFNYEAQQDKSGLPNDRFSAERPEGSISTLTIQRTEQRDSAMYRCASSVGSGGADYGYTFGSGTRLTVV.

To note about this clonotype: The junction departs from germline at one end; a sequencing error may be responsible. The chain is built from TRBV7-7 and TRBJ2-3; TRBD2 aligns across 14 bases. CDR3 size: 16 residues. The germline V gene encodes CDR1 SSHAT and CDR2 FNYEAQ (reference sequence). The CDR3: CASSLGLAGVADTQYF. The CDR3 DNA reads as TGTGCTAGCAGCCTGGGACTAGCGGGAGTGGCAGATACGCAGTATTTT.

The DNA for the CDR3 is TGCGCCAGCAGGGCCCCCTCGAGGGGCGTCTCTGGGGCCAACGTCCTGACTTTC. It is translated as CASRAPSRGVSGANVLTF. This rearrangement joins TRBV5-1 to TRBJ2-6; D possibly uses TRBD1 or TRBD2 (5 bases each). Trimming removed 5 bases at V and 0 bases at J, with 18 bases between. In germline, CDR1 is SGHRS, CDR2 YFSETQ. This CDR3 comprises 18 residues.

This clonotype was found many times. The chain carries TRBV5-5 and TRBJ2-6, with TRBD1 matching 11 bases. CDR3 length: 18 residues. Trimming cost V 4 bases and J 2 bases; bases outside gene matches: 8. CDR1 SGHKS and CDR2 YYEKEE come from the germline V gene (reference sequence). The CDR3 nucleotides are TGTGCCAGCAGCGACACAGGGACAGGGGGACCTGGGGCCAACGTCCTGACTTTC. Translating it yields CASSDTGTGGPGANVLTF. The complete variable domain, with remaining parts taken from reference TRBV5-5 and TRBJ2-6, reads DAGVTQSPTHLIKTRGQQVTLRCSPISGHKSVSWYQQVLGQGPQFIFQYYEKEERGRGNFPDRFSARQFPNYSSELNVNALLLGDSALYLCASSDTGTGGPGANVLTFGAGSRLTVL.

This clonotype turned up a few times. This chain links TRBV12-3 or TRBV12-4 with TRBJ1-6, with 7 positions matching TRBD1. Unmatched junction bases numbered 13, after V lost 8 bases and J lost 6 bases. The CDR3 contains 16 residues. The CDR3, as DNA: TGTGCCAGCCGCTACGGTCACCGGGACAGTAATTCACCCCTCCACTTT. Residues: CASRYGHRDSNSPLHF.

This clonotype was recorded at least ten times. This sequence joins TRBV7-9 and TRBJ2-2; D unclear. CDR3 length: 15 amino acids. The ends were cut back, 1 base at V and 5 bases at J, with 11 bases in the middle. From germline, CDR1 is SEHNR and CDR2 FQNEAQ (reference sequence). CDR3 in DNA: TGTGCCAGCAGCTTAGTATTGTCCTCAACCGGGGAGCTGTTTTTT. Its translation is CASSLVLSSTGELFF. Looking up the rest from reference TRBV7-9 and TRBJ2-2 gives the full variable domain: DTGVSQNPRHKITKRGQNVTFRCDPISEHNRLYWYRQTLGQGPEFLTYFQNEAQLEKSRLLSDRFSAERPKGSFSTLEIQRTEQGDSAMYLCASSLVLSSTGELFFGEGSRLTVL.